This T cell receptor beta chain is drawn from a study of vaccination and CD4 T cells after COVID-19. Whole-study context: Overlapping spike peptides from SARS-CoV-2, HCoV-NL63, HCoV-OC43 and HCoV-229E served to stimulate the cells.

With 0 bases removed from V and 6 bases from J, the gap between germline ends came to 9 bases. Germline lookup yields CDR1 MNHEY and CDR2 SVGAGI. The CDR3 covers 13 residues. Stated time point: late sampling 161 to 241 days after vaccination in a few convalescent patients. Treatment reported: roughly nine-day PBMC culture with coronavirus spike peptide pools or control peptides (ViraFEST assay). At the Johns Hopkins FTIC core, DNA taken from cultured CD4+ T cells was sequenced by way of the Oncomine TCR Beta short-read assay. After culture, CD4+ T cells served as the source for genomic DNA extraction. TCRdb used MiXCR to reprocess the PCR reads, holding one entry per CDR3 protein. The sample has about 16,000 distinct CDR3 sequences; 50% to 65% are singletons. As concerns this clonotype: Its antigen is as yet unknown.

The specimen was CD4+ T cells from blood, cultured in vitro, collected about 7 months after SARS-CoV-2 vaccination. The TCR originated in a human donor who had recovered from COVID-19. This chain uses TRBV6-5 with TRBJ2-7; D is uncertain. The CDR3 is CASSYSALVEQYF. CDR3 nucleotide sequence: TGTGCCAGCAGTTACTCGGCGCTCGTCGAGCAGTACTTC.